A single sample gave rise to the 7 T cell receptor beta chains below, sequenced in a study of blood T cell repertoires in COVID-19. Assay: immunoSEQ multiplex PCR; the TCRdb copy retains only in-frame clones and omits some. This repertoire shows around 200,000 clones, approximately 83% found once; its top ten account for 5.5% to 8%. What was sequenced was peripheral blood. The source is a woman aged 40-49 years with COVID-19, enrolled during active disease.

The V gene is TRBV29-1, the J gene TRBJ2-4, with D possibly matching TRBD2 (6 bases). The length of the CDR3 is 17 residues. V lost 5 bases, J lost 0 bases, and 20 bases lay in between. CDR1 is SQVTM, CDR2 ANQGSEA, per germline. The CDR3 bases are TGCAGCGTTCGAGAGGCGGGTCAGGGACTAGCCAAAAACATTCAGTACTTC. It yields the protein CSVREAGQGLAKNIQYF.

This rearrangement joins TRBV6-6 to TRBJ2-3, with 9 bases matching TRBD2. The V gene's germline CDR1 is MNHNY and CDR2 SVGAGI (reference sequence). After removal of 10 bases from V and 5 bases from J, the junction contained 7 bases not matched to a gene. The CDR3 consists of 13 residues. The CDR3 protein is CANIAGEEDTQYF. CDR3 sequence (DNA): TGTGCCAATATAGCGGGGGAGGAAGATACGCAGTATTTT.

This chain connects TRBV6-2 or TRBV6-3 to TRBJ1-4; 7 bases align to TRBD1. The ends lost 1 base at V and 8 bases at J; junction bases unmatched: 1. Per germline, CDR1 MNHEY and CDR2 SVGEGT. The CDR3 has 13 amino acids. The CDR3 DNA reads as TGTGCCAGCAGTTACTACAGGGGCGAAAAACTGTTTTTT. Amino acids: CASSYYRGEKLFF.

This clone was observed a few times. This chain connects TRBV19 to TRBJ1-6; TRBD1 is a possible D gene (6 bases). The CDR3 totals 14 residues. Per germline, CDR1 LNHDA and CDR2 SQIVND (reference sequence). V lost 2 bases to trimming and J lost 9 bases, with 11 bases between them. In DNA form, the CDR3 reads TGTGCCAGTAGTATACGACAGGACCCTTCACCCCTCCACTTT. It yields the protein CASSIRQDPSPLHF.

The V call is TRBV27, the J call TRBJ1-5; D perhaps matches TRBD1 (5 bases). CDR1 and CDR2 from the germline V gene are MNHEY and SMNVEV (reference sequence). V lost 5 bases and J lost 7, with 15 bases in between. The CDR3 is 14 residues long. Here the CDR3 reads CASSPLGARQPQHF. In DNA form, the CDR3 reads TGTGCCAGCAGTCCCTTAGGGGCCAGACAGCCCCAGCATTTT.

This clone was recorded many times. The rearrangement joins TRBV28 to TRBJ1-1; D perhaps matches TRBD1 (5 bases). In germline, CDR1 is MDHEN, CDR2 SYDVKM. The V and J ends lost 5 bases and 7 bases respectively, with 17 bases between them. This CDR3 has 14 residues. This CDR3 is CASSPDSDSIEAFF. The CDR3 region has the DNA TGTGCCAGCAGTCCTGACAGTGATTCTATTGAAGCTTTCTTT.

The chain joins TRBV28 to TRBJ1-5; possible D gene TRBD1, 5 bases. Looked up from germline, CDR1 is MDHEN and CDR2 is SYDVKM. The CDR3 is 13 residues long. V lost 3 bases, J lost 7 bases, and 10 bases lay in between. CDR3 coding DNA: TGTGCCAGCAGTTTCGGGGGATCACAGCCCCAGCATTTT. It is translated as CASSFGGSQPQHF.